Only a few counts were recorded for the clone carrying this T cell receptor beta chain. Assay: immunoSEQ multiplex PCR; the TCRdb copy retains only in-frame clones and omits some. The profile covers around 80,000 clones, with roughly nine tenths appearing a single time and more than 0.2% taken by the ten largest. The data derive from a study of technical replicates of blood from a handful of donors. The CDR3 length is 13 residues. Germline lookup yields CDR1 LNHDA and CDR2 SQIVND (reference sequence). V lost 6 bases, J lost 3 bases, and 1 base stayed unmatched. This TCR was sampled from a human donor in good health. The sequenced material came from T cells isolated from PBMCs. This chain connects TRBV19 to TRBJ1-3; TRBD1 matches at 8 bases. CDR3: CASRGTGGNTIYF. CDR3 nucleotide sequence: TGTGCCAGTAGGGGGACAGGTGGAAACACCATATATTTT.